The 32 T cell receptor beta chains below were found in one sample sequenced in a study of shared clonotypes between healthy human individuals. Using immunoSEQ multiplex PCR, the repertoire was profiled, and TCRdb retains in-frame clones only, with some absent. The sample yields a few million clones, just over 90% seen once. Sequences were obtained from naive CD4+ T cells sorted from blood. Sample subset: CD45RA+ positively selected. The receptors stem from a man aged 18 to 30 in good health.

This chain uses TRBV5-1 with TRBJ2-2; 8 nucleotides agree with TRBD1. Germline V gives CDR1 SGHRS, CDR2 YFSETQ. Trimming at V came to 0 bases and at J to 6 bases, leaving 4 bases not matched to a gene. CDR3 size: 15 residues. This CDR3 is CASSLAGGEAGELFF. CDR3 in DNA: TGCGCCAGCAGCTTGGCAGGGGGCGAAGCCGGGGAGCTGTTTTTT.

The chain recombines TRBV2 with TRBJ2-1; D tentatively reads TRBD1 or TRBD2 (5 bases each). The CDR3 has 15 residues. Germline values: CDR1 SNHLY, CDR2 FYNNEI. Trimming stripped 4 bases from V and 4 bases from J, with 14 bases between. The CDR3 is CASSAETAAYNEQFF. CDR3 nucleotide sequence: TGTGCCAGCAGTGCGGAGACAGCGGCGTACAATGAGCAGTTCTTC.

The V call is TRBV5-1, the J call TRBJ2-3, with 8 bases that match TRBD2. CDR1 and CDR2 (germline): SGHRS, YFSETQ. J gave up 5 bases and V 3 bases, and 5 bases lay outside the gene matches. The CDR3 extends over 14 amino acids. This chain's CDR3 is CASSSGTSLDTQYF. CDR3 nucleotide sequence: TGCGCCAGCAGCTCCGGGACTAGTTTAGATACGCAGTATTTT.

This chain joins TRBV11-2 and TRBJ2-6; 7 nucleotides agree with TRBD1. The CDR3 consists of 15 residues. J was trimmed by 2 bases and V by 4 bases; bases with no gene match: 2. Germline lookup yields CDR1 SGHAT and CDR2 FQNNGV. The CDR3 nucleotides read TGTGCCAGCAGCTCGACAGGGCCTGGGGCCAACGTCCTGACTTTC. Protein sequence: CASSSTGPGANVLTF.

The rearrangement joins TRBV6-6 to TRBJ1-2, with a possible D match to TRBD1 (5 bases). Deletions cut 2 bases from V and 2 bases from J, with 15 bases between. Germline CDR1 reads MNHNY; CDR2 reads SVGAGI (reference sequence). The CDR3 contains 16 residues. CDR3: CASSYNPLEGNYGYTF. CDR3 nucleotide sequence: TGTGCCAGCAGTTACAACCCCCTTGAGGGGAACTATGGCTACACCTTC.

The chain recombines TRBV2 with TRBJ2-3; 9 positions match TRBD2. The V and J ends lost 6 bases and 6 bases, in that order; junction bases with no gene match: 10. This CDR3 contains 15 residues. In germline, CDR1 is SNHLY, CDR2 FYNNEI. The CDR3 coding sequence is TGTGCCAGCAGCAAGCGGGCGGCGGGAGGGGATACGCAGTATTTT. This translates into CASSKRAAGGDTQYF.

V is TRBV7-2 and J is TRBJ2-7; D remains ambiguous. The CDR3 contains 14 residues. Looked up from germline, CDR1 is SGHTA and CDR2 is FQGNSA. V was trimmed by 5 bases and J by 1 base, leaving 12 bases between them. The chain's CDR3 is CASSIKARSYEQYF. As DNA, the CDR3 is TGTGCCAGCAGCATAAAAGCGCGTTCCTACGAGCAGTACTTC.

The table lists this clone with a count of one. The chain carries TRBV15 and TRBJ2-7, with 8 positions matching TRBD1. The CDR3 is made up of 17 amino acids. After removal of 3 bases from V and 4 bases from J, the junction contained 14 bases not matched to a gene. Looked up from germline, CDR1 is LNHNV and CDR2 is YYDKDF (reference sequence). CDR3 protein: CATSRDRVATLHYEQYF. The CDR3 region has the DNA TGTGCCACCAGCAGGGACAGGGTAGCCACTTTACATTACGAGCAGTACTTC.

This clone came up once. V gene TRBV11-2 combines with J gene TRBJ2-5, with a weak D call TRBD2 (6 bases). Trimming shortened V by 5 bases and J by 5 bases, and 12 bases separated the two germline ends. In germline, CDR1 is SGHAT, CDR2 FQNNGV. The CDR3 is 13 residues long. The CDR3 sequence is CASSQPGRETQYF. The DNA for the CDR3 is TGTGCCAGCAGCCAGCCTGGGAGGGAGACCCAGTACTTC.

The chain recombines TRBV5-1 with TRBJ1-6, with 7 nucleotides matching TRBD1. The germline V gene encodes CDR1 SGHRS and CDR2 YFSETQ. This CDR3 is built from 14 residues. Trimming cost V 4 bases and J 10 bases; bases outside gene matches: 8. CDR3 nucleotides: TGCGCCAGCAGCCCTGGGACAGCTGGATCACCCCTCCACTTT. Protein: CASSPGTAGSPLHF.

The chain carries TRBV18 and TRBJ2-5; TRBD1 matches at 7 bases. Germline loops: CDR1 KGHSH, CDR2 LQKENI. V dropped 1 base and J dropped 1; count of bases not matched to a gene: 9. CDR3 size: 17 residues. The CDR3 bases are TGTGCCAGCTCACCACTAAGTACAGGGGCTACCCAAGAGACCCAGTACTTC. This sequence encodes CASSPLSTGATQETQYF.

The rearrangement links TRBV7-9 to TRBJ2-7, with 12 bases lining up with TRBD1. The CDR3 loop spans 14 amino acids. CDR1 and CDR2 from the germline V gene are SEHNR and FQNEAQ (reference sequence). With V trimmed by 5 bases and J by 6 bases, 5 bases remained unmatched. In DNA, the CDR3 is TGTGCCAGCAGCCGGGGGACAGGGGGCGGCGAGCAGTACTTC. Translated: CASSRGTGGGEQYF.

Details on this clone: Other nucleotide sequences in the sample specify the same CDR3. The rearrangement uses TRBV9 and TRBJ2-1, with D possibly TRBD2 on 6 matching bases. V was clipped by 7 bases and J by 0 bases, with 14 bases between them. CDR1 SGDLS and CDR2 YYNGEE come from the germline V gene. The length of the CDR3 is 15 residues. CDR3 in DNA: TGTGCCAGCGGGGGAGGCGGGACCTCCTACAATGAGCAGTTCTTC. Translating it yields CASGGGGTSYNEQFF.

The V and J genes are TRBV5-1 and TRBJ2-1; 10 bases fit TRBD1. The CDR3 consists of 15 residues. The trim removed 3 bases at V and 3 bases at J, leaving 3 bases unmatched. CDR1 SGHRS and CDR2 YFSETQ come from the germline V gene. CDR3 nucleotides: TGCGCCAGCAGCTCTAGGACAGGGGGCTACAATGAGCAGTTCTTC. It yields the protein CASSSRTGGYNEQFF.

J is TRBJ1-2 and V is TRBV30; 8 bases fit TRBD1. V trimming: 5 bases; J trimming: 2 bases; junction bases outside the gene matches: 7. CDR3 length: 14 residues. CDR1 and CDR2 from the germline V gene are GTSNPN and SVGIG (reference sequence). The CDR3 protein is CAWFPGGRNYGYTF. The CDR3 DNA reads TGTGCCTGGTTCCCAGGGGGCAGGAACTATGGCTACACCTTC.

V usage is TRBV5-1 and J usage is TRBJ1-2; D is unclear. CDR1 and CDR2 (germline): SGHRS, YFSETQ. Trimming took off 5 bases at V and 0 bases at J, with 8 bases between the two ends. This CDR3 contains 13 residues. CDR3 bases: TGCGCCAGCAGTATAGAGTCTAACTATGGCTACACCTTC. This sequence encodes CASSIESNYGYTF. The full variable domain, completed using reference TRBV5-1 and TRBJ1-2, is KAGVTQTPRYLIKTRGQQVTLSCSPISGHRSVSWYQQTPGQGLQFLFEYFSETQRNKGNFPGRFSGRQFSNSRSEMNVSTLELGDSALYLCASSIESNYGYTFGSGTRLTVV.

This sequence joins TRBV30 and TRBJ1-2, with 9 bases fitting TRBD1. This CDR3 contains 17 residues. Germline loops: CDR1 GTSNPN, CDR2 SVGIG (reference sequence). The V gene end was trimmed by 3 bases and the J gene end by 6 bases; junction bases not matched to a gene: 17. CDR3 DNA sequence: TGTGCCTGGAGGGGTGCGACCCGGGACAGGGCACGGGATGGCTACACCTTC. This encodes CAWRGATRDRARDGYTF.

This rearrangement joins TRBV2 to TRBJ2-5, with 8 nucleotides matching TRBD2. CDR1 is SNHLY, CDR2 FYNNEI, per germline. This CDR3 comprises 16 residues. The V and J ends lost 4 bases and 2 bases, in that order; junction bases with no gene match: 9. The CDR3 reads CASSGLGTRHQETQYF. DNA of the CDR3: TGTGCCAGCAGTGGTTTAGGGACTAGGCATCAAGAGACCCAGTACTTC.

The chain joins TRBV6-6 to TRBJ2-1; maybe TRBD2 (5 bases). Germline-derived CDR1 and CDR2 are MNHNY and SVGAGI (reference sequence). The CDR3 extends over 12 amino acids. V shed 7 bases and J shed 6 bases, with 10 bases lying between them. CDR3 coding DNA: TGTGCCAGCACCGACTATCGCAATGAGCAGTTCTTC. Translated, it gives CASTDYRNEQFF.

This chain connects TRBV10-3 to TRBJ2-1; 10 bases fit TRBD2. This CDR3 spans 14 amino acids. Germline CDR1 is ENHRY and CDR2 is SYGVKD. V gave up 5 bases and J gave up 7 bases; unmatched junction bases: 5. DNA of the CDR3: TGTGCCATCAGTCATAGCGGGGGGTGGAATGAGCAGTTCTTC. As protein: CAISHSGGWNEQFF.

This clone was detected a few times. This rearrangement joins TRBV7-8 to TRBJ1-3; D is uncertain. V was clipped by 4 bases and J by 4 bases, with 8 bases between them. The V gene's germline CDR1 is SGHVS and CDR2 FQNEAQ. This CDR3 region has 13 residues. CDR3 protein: CASSSRMGNTIYF. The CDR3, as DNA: TGTGCCAGCAGCTCACGAATGGGAAACACCATATATTTT.

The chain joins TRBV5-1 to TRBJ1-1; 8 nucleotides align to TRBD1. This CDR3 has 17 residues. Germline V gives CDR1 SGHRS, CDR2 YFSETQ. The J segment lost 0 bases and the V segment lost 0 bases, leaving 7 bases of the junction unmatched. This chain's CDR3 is CASSLGTGWGLNTEAFF. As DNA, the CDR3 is TGCGCCAGCAGCTTGGGGACAGGGTGGGGGTTGAACACTGAAGCTTTCTTT.

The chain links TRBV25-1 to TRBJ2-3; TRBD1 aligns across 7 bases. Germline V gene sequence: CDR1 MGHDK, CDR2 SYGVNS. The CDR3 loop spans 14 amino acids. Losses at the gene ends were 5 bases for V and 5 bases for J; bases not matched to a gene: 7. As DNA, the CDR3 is TGTGCCAGCAGTCGACAGGGTGTGGGAGATACGCAGTATTTT. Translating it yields CASSRQGVGDTQYF. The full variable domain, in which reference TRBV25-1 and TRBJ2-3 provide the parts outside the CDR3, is EADIYQTPRYLVIGTGKKITLECSQTMGHDKMYWYQQDPGMELHLIHYSYGVNSTEKGDLSSESTVSRIRTEHFPLTLESARPSHTSQYLCASSRQGVGDTQYFGPGTRLTVL.

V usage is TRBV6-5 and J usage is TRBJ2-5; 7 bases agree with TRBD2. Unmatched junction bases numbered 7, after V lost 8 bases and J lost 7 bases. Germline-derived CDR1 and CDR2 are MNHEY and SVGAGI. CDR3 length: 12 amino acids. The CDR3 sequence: CASSGRLGTQYF. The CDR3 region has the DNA TGTGCCAGCTCCGGGAGGTTGGGGACCCAGTACTTC.

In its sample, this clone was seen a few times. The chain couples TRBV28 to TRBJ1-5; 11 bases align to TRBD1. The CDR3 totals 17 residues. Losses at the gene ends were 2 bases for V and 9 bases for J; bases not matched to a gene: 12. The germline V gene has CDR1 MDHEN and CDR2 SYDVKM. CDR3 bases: TGTGCCAGCAGTTTAGTTAGTGGACAGGGGGCGAAGGCGCCCCAGCATTTT. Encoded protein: CASSLVSGQGAKAPQHF.

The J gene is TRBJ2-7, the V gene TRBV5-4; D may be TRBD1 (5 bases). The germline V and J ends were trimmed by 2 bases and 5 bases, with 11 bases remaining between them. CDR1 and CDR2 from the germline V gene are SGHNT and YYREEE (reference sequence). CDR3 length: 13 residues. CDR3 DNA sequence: TGTGCCAGCAGCTTAGTAGGGGAACACGAGCAGTACTTC. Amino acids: CASSLVGEHEQYF.

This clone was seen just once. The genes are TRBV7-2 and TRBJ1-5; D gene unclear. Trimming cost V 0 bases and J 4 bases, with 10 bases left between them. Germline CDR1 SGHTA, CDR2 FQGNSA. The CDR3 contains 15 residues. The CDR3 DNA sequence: TGTGCCAGCAGCTTAGCGAGACGGGGTAATCAGCCCCAGCATTTT. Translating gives CASSLARRGNQPQHF. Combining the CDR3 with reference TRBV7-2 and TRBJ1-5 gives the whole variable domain GAGVSQSPSNKVTEKGKDVELRCDPISGHTALYWYRQSLGQGLEFLIYFQGNSAPDKSGLPSDRFSAERTGGSVSTLTIQRTQQEDSAVYLCASSLARRGNQPQHFGDGTRLSIL.

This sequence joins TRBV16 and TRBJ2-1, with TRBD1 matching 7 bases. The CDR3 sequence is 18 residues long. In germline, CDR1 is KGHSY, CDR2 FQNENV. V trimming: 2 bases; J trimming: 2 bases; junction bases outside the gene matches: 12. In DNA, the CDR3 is TGTGCCAGCAGCCAAACCCCTCAAAAGGGGGCTCCCTACAATGAGCAGTTCTTC. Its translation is CASSQTPQKGAPYNEQFF.

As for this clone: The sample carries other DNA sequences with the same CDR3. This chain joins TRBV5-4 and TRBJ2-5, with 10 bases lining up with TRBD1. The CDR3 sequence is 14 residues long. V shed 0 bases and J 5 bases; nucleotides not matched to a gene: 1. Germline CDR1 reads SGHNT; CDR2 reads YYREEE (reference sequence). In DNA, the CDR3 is TGTGCCAGCAGCTTGGGGACAGGGGGGGAGACCCAGTACTTC. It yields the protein CASSLGTGGETQYF.

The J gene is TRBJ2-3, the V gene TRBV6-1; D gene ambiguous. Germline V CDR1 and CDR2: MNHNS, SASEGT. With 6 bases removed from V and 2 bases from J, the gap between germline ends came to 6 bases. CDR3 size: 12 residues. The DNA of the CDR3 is TGTGCCAGCAGGAGTATCACAGATACGCAGTATTTT. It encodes CASRSITDTQYF.

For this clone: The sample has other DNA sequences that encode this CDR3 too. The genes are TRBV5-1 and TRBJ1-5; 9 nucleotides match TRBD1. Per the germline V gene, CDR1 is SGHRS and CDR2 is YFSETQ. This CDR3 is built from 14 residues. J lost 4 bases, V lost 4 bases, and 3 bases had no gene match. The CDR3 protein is CASSPGTGNQPQHF. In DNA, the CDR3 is TGCGCCAGCAGCCCCGGGACAGGGAATCAGCCCCAGCATTTT.

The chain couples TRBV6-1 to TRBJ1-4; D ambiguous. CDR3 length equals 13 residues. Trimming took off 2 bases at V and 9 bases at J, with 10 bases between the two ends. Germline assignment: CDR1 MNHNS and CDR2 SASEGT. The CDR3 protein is CASSEPGTQKLFF. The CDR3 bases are TGTGCCAGCAGTGAACCGGGAACCCAAAAACTGTTTTTT.